These T cell receptor beta chains were read from a single sample in a study of cytomegalovirus exposure and HLA in healthy donors. The protocol was immunoSEQ multiplex PCR, while the TCRdb copy is restricted to in-frame clones and leaves out a portion. In the table there are 150,000 to 200,000 clones, 70% to 80% of which are singletons. The specimen sequenced was PBMCs. The receptors derive from a woman aged 25 to 39 in good health and CMV-seropositive. Both conserved end residues are part of each CDR3. A D gene is named only where the DNA matches it firmly. Not every row has a clone size; where given, it reads once, few, many or a size class.

-	TRBJ2-5	TRBV14	-	CASSQDFPSVQETQYF	TGTGCCAGCAGCCAAGATTTTCCTAGCGTACAAGAGACCCAGTACTTC
-	TRBJ2-1	TRBV15	TRBD1	CATSRPRTGGASGSYNEQFF	TGTGCCACCAGCAGACCCCGGACAGGGGGTGCCTCCGGCTCCTACAATGAGCAGTTCTTC
-	TRBJ1-2	TRBV7-2	-	CASSLVDSPSTGGYTF	TGTGCCAGCAGCTTAGTGGACAGCCCATCTACGGGCGGCTACACCTTC
-	TRBJ1-2	TRBV15	TRBD1	CATSRDQTGWDYGYTF	TGTGCCACCAGCAGAGACCAGACAGGGTGGGACTATGGCTACACCTTC
-	TRBJ2-5	TRBV11-3	-	CASSLLSTGNQETQYF	TGTGCCAGCAGCTTATTGAGTACAGGGAACCAAGAGACCCAGTACTTC
-	TRBJ2-1	TRBV28	-	CASSSPGPAYNEQFF	TGTGCCAGCAGTTCCCCAGGTCCGGCCTACAATGAGCAGTTCTTC
-	TRBJ1-5	TRBV10-3	-	CAIRNGGDGNQPQHF	TGTGCCATCAGAAACGGGGGGGACGGCAATCAGCCCCAGCATTTT
-	TRBJ2-1	TRBV12-5	TRBD1	CASGSPGTGTEQFF	TGTGCTAGTGGTTCCCCGGGGACAGGGACCGAGCAGTTCTTC
-	TRBJ2-4	TRBV6-6	TRBD2	CASRPTSGWDIQYF	TGTGCCAGCAGGCCCACTAGCGGATGGGACATTCAGTACTTC
-	TRBJ2-7	TRBV19	-	CASSPLPRDTPYEQYF	TGTGCCAGTAGTCCCCTCCCCCGGGACACCCCCTACGAGCAGTACTTC
-	TRBJ2-7	TRBV9	TRBD2	CASSPPGGGSYEQYF	TGTGCCAGCAGCCCCCCCGGGGGAGGGTCCTACGAGCAGTACTTC
-	TRBJ2-3	TRBV7-9	TRBD2	CASSPRSSGRAGDTDTQYF	TGTGCCAGCAGTCCCCGGTCTAGCGGGAGGGCCGGGGACACAGATACGCAGTATTTT
-	TRBJ2-3	TRBV4-3	TRBD1	CASSQDLSRGHGTDTQYF	TGCGCCAGCAGCCAAGATCTTAGTAGGGGGCACGGCACAGATACGCAGTATTTT
-	TRBJ2-7	TRBV27	-	CASSLSRVSSYEQYF	TGTGCCAGCAGTTTATCGAGGGTTAGCTCCTACGAGCAGTACTTC
-	TRBJ2-1	TRBV9	TRBD2	CASTHSRTSGGIEQFF	TGTGCCAGCACCCACTCCCGGACTAGCGGGGGGATTGAGCAGTTCTTC
-	TRBJ2-1	TRBV2	TRBD1	CASSETPARGQDTNEQFF	TGTGCCAGCAGTGAAACCCCCGCCCGGGGACAGGACACCAATGAGCAGTTCTTC
few	TRBJ2-1	TRBV11-3	TRBD2	CASSLISPGGEQFF	TGTGCCAGCAGCTTAATAAGCCCGGGAGGTGAGCAGTTCTTC
few	TRBJ2-7	TRBV4-1	-	CASSPRGPSYEQYF	TGCGCCAGCAGCCCTAGAGGCCCCTCCTACGAGCAGTACTTC
-	TRBJ1-1	TRBV19	-	CASSRLVNTEAFF	TGTGCCAGTAGCAGGCTCGTTAACACTGAAGCTTTCTTT
-	TRBJ1-3	TRBV7-2	TRBD1	CASSSHIRLQGAVGNTIYF	TGTGCCAGCAGCTCCCATATCCGCCTTCAGGGGGCTGTAGGAAACACCATATATTTT
-	TRBJ2-7	TRBV7-9	TRBD1	CASSFGGQGSEQYF	TGTGCCAGCAGCTTTGGGGGACAGGGAAGCGAGCAGTACTTC
-	TRBJ2-2	TRBV7-2	-	CASSPRVGADTGELFF	TGTGCCAGCAGCCCAAGGGTGGGGGCGGACACCGGGGAGCTGTTTTTT
few	TRBJ2-3	TRBV7-9	-	CASSLGGFGTDTQYF	TGTGCCAGCAGCTTAGGAGGGTTCGGCACAGATACGCAGTATTTT
-	TRBJ2-7	TRBV6-5	TRBD1	CASSYSAQGYYEQYF	TGTGCCAGCAGTTACTCGGCACAGGGGTACTACGAGCAGTACTTC
-	TRBJ2-7	TRBV10-2	-	CASSGSTGKAYEQYF	TGCGCCAGCAGTGGGTCCACCGGGAAAGCCTACGAGCAGTACTTC
few	TRBJ1-2	TRBV5-4	-	CASSAVGTKGYTF	TGTGCCAGCAGCGCCGTCGGGACAAAGGGCTACACCTTC
-	TRBJ2-1	TRBV4-2	-	CASSQDLGVHNEQFF	TGTGCCAGCAGCCAAGATCTGGGAGTTCACAATGAGCAGTTCTTC
-	TRBJ2-7	TRBV12-2	-	CASLPFSAGYRPF	TGTGCAAGTCTCCCGTTCTCAGCGGGATATCGCCCCTTC
-	TRBJ2-5	TRBV27	-	CASSSFRGETQYF	TGTGCCAGCAGTTCTTTTCGGGGGGAGACCCAGTACTTC
-	TRBJ2-3	TRBV19	TRBD2	CASRSGGADTQYF	TGTGCCAGTCGGTCGGGAGGGGCAGATACGCAGTATTTT
few	TRBJ2-7	TRBV7-3	TRBD2	CASSPGTSGRYEQYF	TGTGCCAGCAGCCCCGGGACTAGCGGCCGCTACGAGCAGTACTTC
-	TRBJ2-3	TRBV27	TRBD2	CASSLGTSGSTDTQYF	TGTGCCAGCAGTTTAGGGACTAGCGGAAGCACAGATACGCAGTATTTT
-	TRBJ2-5	TRBV5-1	-	CASSLVSVQETQYF	TGCGCCAGCAGCTTGGTCTCAGTTCAAGAGACCCAGTACTTC
-	TRBJ2-1	TRBV6-5	TRBD2	CASRGTSGYHNEQFF	TGTGCCAGCAGGGGGACTAGCGGGTACCACAATGAGCAGTTCTTC
-	TRBJ2-5	TRBV10-3	-	CAISESRSGSGETQYF	TGTGCCATCAGTGAGTCGAGGTCCGGGAGTGGGGAGACCCAGTACTTC
-	TRBJ2-7	TRBV9	TRBD2	CASSVGLAGAAYEQYF	TGTGCCAGCAGCGTAGGGCTAGCGGGAGCCGCCTACGAGCAGTACTTC
-	TRBJ2-3	TRBV2	TRBD2	CASTRTSGWGGTDTQYF	TGTGCCAGCACCCGGACTAGCGGGTGGGGCGGCACAGATACGCAGTATTTT
-	TRBJ1-2	TRBV5-5	TRBD1	CASSFSGQGSYGYTF	TGTGCCAGCAGCTTCTCGGGACAGGGATCCTATGGCTACACCTTC
-	TRBJ2-1	TRBV9	TRBD1	CASSAGGQSGREEQFF	TGTGCCAGCAGCGCAGGGGGACAGTCCGGAAGGGAGGAGCAGTTCTTC
once	TRBJ2-5	TRBV9	TRBD1	CASSVDRGGGETQYF	TGTGCCAGCAGCGTCGACAGGGGCGGTGGGGAGACCCAGTACTTC
-	TRBJ2-7	TRBV19	TRBD1	CASSRTGGSYEQYF	TGTGCCAGTAGTAGAACAGGGGGCTCCTACGAGCAGTACTTC
few	TRBJ2-5	TRBV19	TRBD2	CASREQAGLSETQYF	TGTGCCAGTAGGGAGCAAGCGGGGCTTTCGGAGACCCAGTACTTC
few	TRBJ2-5	TRBV13	-	CASSFGKPGETQYF	TGTGCCAGCAGCTTCGGGAAGCCGGGGGAGACCCAGTACTTC
-	TRBJ1-4	TRBV4-1	-	CASSPLGTTPEKLFF	TGCGCCAGCAGCCCGCTCGGGACAACACCCGAAAAACTGTTTTTT
once	TRBJ2-6	TRBV5-1	-	CASRGLMGSGANVLTF	TGCGCCAGCAGGGGACTGATGGGTTCTGGGGCCAACGTCCTGACTTTC
-	TRBJ2-7	TRBV18	-	CASSPGLRVSGDEQYF	TGTGCCAGCTCACCAGGGTTGAGGGTGTCTGGGGACGAGCAGTACTTC
-	TRBJ2-7	TRBV2	-	CASSQTVTYEQYF	TGTGCCAGCAGTCAGACTGTTACCTACGAGCAGTACTTC
-	TRBJ2-2	TRBV4-1	TRBD1	CASSHYRGQNGELFF	TGCGCCAGCAGCCATTACAGGGGGCAGAACGGGGAGCTGTTTTTT